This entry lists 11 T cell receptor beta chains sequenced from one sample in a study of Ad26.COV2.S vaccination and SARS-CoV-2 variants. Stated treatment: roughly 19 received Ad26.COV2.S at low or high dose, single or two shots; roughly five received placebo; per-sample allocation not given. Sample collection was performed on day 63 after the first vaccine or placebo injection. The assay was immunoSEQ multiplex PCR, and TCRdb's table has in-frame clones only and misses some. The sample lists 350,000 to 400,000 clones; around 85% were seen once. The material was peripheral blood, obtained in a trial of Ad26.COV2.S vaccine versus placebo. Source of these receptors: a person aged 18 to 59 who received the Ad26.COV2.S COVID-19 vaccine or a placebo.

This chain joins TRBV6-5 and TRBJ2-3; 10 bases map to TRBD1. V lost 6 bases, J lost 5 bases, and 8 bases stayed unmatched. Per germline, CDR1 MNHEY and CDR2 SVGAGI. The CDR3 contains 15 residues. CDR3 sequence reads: CASRDRQGAIDTQYF. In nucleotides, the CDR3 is TGTGCCAGCAGGGACAGACAGGGGGCGATAGATACGCAGTATTTT.

DNA for the CDR3: TGTGCCATCACGTCAGGGGGGGCCGTACGAGGGTCCGGGGAGCTGTTTTTT. Residues: CAITSGGAVRGSGELFF. The J gene is TRBJ2-2, the V gene TRBV10-3, with D perhaps matching TRBD1 or TRBD2 (7 bases each). The V end was cut by 7 bases, the J end by 6 bases, with 24 bases between. The CDR3 spans 17 residues. Germline assignment: CDR1 ENHRY and CDR2 SYGVKD.

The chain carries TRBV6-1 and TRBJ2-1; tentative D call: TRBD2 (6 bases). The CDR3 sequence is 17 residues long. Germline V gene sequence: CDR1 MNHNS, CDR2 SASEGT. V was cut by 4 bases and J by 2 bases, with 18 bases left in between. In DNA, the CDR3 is TGTGCCAGCAGTGCCTGGGTGGTAGCGGATACCTACAATGAGCAGTTCTTC. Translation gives CASSAWVVADTYNEQFF.

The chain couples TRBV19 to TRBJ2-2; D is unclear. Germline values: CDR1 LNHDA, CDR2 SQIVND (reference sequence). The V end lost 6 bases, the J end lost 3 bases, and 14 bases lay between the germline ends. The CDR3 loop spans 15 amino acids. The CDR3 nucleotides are TGTGCCAGTAGCCGCTTTGCAGACGACACCGGGGAGCTGTTTTTT. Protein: CASSRFADDTGELFF.

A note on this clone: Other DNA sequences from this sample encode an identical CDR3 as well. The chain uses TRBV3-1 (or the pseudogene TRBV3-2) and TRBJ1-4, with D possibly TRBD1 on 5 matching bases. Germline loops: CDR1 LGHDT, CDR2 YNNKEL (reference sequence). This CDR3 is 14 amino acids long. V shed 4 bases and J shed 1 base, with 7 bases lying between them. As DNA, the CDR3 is TGTGCCAGCAGCCTCCAGGGAACTAATGAAAAACTGTTTTTT. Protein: CASSLQGTNEKLFF.

As DNA, the CDR3 is TGTGCCAGCAGTTCCTTTGAGACCCTCCACTTT. Its translation is CASSSFETLHF. The genes are TRBV6-2 or TRBV6-3 and TRBJ1-6; no definite D call. The V and J ends lost 4 bases and 14 bases respectively, with 9 bases between them. Germline assignment: CDR1 MNHEY and CDR2 SVGEGT. CDR3 size: 11 residues.

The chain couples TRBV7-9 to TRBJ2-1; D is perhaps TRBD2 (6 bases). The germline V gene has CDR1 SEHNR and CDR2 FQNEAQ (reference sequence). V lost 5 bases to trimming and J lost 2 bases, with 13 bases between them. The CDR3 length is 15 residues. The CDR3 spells CASSRLRGTYNEQFF. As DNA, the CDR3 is TGTGCCAGCAGCCGTTTGCGGGGAACCTACAATGAGCAGTTCTTC.

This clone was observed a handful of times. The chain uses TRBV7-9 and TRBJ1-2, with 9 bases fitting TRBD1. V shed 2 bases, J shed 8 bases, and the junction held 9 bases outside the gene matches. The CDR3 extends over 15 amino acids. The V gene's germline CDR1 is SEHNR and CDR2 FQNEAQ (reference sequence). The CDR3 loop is CASSLISGQGKGYTF. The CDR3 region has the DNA TGTGCCAGCAGCTTAATTTCGGGACAGGGTAAAGGCTACACCTTC.

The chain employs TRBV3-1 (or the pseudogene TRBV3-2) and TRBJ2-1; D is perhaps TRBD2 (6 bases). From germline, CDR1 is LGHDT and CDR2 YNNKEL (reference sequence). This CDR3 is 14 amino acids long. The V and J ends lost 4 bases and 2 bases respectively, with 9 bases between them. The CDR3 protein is CASSLLATYNEQFF. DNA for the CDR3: TGTGCCAGCAGCCTACTAGCTACCTACAATGAGCAGTTCTTC.

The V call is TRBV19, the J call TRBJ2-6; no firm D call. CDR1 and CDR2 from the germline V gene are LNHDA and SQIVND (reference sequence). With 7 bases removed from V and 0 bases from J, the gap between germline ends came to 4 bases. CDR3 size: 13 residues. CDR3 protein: CASKGSGANVLTF. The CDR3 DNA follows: TGTGCCAGTAAGGGCTCTGGGGCCAACGTCCTGACTTTC.

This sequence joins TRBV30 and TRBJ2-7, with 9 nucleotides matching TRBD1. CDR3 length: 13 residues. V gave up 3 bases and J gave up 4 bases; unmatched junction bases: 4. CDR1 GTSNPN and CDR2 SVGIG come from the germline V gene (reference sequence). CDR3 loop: CAWSRQGGYEQYF. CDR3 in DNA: TGTGCCTGGAGCCGACAGGGGGGATACGAGCAGTACTTC.